This T cell receptor beta chain was sequenced for a study of blood T cell repertoires in COVID-19. Turning to the study itself: The United States, Italy and Spain provided the acute and convalescent COVID-19 samples. Nucleic acid was either cDNA or gDNA, and it came from T cells, B-cell-depleted T cells, or PBMCs.

As handled by the study authors: Estimates of nucleated cell counts were drawn from the amplification of reference gene primers. Sequencing was performed with immunoSEQ multiplex PCR; in TCRdb, only in-frame clones are kept and a portion is missing. The V and J calls and the clone size are those of that table, but D and trimming were determined from the DNA. The sample has 77,000 or so clones; over 60% are singletons. Germline CDR1 SGHKS, CDR2 YYEKEE (reference sequence). Trimming cost V 4 bases and J 10 bases, with 23 bases left between them. The CDR3 covers 15 residues. What was sequenced was peripheral blood. This TCR was sampled from a woman of 80 years or more with active or convalescent COVID-19. V usage is TRBV5-5 and J usage is TRBJ2-5; D possibly corresponds to TRBD2 (5 bases). The CDR3 sequence is CASSTSWTGKSGQYF. In DNA, the CDR3 is TGTGCCAGCAGCACGAGCTGGACGGGCAAGAGCGGCCAGTACTTC.